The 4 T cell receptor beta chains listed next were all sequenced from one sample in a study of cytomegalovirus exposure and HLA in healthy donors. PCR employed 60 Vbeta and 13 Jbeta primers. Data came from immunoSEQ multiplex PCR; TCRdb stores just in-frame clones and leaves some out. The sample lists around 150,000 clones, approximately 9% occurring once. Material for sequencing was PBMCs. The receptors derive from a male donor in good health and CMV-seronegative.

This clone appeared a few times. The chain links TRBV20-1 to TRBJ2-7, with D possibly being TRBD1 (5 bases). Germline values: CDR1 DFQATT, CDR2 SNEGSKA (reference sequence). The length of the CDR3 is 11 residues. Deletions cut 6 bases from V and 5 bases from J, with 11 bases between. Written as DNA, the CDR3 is TGCAGTGCCAGGGCCAACAACGAGCAGTACTTC. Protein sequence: CSARANNEQYF.

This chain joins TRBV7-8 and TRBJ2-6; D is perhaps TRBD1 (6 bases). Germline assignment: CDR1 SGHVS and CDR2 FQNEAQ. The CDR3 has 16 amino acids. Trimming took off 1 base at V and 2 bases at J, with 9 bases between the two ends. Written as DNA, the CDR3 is TGTGCCAGCAGCTTAGGAAGGACAGCTGGGGCCAACGTCCTGACTTTC. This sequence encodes CASSLGRTAGANVLTF. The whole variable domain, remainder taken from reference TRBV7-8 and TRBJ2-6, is GAGVSQSPRYKVAKRGQDVALRCDPISGHVSLFWYQQALGQGPEFLTYFQNEAQLDKSGLPSDRFFAERPEGSVSTLKIQRTQQEDSAVYLCASSLGRTAGANVLTFGAGSRLTVL.

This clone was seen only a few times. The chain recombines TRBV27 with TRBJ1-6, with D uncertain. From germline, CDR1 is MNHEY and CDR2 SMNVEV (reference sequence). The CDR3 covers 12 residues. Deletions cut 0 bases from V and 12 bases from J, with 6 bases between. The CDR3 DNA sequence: TGTGCCAGCAGTTTATCAGCGGGACCCCTCCACTTT. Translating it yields CASSLSAGPLHF.

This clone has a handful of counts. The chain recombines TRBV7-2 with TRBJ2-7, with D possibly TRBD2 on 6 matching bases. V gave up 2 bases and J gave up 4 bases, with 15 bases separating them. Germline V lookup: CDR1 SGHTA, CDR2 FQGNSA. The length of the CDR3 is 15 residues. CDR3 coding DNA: TGTGCCAGCAGCTTAACGAATGGGGGGAGGTACGAGCAGTACTTC. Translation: CASSLTNGGRYEQYF. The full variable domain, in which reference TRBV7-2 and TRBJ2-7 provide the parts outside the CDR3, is GAGVSQSPSNKVTEKGKDVELRCDPISGHTALYWYRQSLGQGLEFLIYFQGNSAPDKSGLPSDRFSAERTGGSVSTLTIQRTQQEDSAVYLCASSLTNGGRYEQYFGPGTRLTVT.